This T cell receptor (beta chain) was documented in a study of T cell responses to AZD1222 COVID-19 vaccine. For the study at large: The study pooled second doses at about 4 or about 12 weeks. Study-level results: Unmutated variant regions are reportedly the target of nearly half of TCRs that are spike-specific. Compared with day 0, the breadth and depth of the Spike-specific TCR repertoire rose significantly after two doses of AZD1222. Spike-wide vaccine-associated CD4 TCRs dominated at 160-218 and 743-854.

Remarks on this clone: Antigen specificity is unknown.

Trimming took 8 bases from V and 7 from J, leaving 8 bases between them. The CDR3 spans 10 residues. Libraries were prepared by immunoSEQ multiplex PCR; TCRdb keeps only in-frame clonotypes and omits some of them. Of 93,000 or so clones in the sample, 90% were seen once. This TCR was recovered from an adult in good health. The chain joins TRBV12-3 or TRBV12-4 to TRBJ1-1; D remains unclear. Specimen: peripheral blood, collected on day 0 of AZD1222 vaccination. The CDR3 loop reads CASWGNEAFF. The CDR3 nucleotides read TGTGCCAGCTGGGGAAATGAAGCTTTCTTT.